This TCR beta chain appears in the sequencing data of a study of T cell repertoires in cytomegalovirus infection. V was clipped by 2 bases and J by 3 bases; unmatched bases: 4. There are 15 residues in the CDR3. The germline CDR1 and CDR2 sequences are MNHEY and SVGAGI. Of note for this clonotype: Its antigen is not identified.

Each CDR3 protein is one row after TCRdb ran MiXCR on the reads. In the table there are hundreds of thousands of distinct CDR3 sequences, almost 30% of which are singletons. This clonotype was obtained from a human donor in good health (CMV status not recorded). Some clones in this sample may be carry-over from other donors' samples. Source: cultured PBMCs, taken from culture after CMV antigen stimulation. The chain carries TRBV6-5 and TRBJ2-1, with TRBD1 identical over 7 bases. CDR3 region: CASSYEGQYYNEQFF. CDR3 DNA sequence: TGTGCCAGCAGTTACGAGGGACAGTACTACAATGAGCAGTTCTTC.